This T cell receptor beta chain comes out of a study of breast tumors, draining lymph nodes, adjacent tissues. CDR1 is LNHDA and CDR2 is SQIVND in the germline V gene (reference sequence). With 6 bases removed from V and 5 bases from J, the gap between germline ends came to 23 bases. The CDR3 runs to 16 residues. Axillary draining lymph nodes of breast cancer patients supplied the node samples. This clonotype has ten or more counts. MiXCR, run by TCRdb on the multiplex PCR reads, gives a single entry per CDR3 protein. The sample contains around 130,000 distinct CDR3 sequences, 21% of which appear only once.

This receptor was identified in a female donor with breast cancer. Some clones in this sample may be carry-over from other donors' samples. The V gene is TRBV19, the J gene TRBJ2-7; D unclear. Sequencing was performed on axillary lymph node tissue. The CDR3 is CASSLSPRSGKNEQYF. In DNA form, the CDR3 reads TGTGCCAGTAGCCTATCTCCGAGATCTGGGAAAAACGAGCAGTACTTC. Combining the CDR3 with reference TRBV19 and TRBJ2-7 gives the whole variable domain DGGITQSPKYLFRKEGQNVTLSCEQNLNHDAMYWYRQDPGQGLRLIYYSQIVNDFQKGDIAEGYSVSREKKESFPLTVTSAQKNPTAFYLCASSLSPRSGKNEQYFGPGTRLTVT.